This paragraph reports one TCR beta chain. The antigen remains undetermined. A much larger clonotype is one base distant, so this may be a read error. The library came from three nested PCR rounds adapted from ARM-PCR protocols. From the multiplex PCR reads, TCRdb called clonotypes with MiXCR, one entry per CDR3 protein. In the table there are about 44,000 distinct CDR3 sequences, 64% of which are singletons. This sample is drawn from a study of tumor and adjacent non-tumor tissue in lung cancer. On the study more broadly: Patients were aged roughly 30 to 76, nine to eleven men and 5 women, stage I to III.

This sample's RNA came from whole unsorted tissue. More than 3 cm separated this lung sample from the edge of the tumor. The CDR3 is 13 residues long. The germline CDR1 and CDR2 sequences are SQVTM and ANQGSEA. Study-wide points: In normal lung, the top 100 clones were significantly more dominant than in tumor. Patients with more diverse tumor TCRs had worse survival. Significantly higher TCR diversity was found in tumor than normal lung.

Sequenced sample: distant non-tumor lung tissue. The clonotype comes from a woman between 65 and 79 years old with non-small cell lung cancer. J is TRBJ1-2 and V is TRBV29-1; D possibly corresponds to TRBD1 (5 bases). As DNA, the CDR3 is TGCAACGGGCTGTTAGGGGCGACCTATGGCTACACCTTC. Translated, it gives CNGLLGATYGYTF.